This T cell receptor beta chain comes out of a study of shared clonotypes between healthy human individuals. Overall study context: Plates per donor: three CD4 naive, three CD4 memory, two CD8 naive, one CD8 memory. Study results and caveats: A generally larger estimated richness was seen in naive subsets than in memory subsets. Clonotype sharing among the donors was expected to vary with sequencing depth.

The repertoire was sequenced with immunoSEQ multiplex PCR; TCRdb's copy has only in-frame clones and lacks some. This sample has some 500,000 clones, with approximately 95% found just once. To note about this clone: The antigen remains undetermined.

CD4+ cells were split into CD45RA+ naive and CD45RA-negative memory subsets. Looked up from germline, CDR1 is MDHEN and CDR2 is SYDVKM. V shed 3 bases and J 2 bases; nucleotides not matched to a gene: 3. This CDR3 has 14 amino acids. The sample comprised naive CD4+ T cells sorted from blood. The subset was: CD45RA+ positively selected. The receptor was derived from a woman younger than 45 in good health. The chain is built from TRBV28 and TRBJ1-2, with 7 bases that match TRBD1. This CDR3 reads CASSFLRGNYGYTF. The CDR3 bases are TGTGCCAGCAGTTTCCTCAGGGGGAACTATGGCTACACCTTC.